These 2 T cell receptor beta chains came from one sample sequenced in a study of cytomegalovirus exposure and HLA in healthy donors (dated by TCRdb to about 2017). Library generation was performed with the immunoSEQ multiplex PCR assay. This is the immuneACCESS table as TCRdb keeps it, with only in-frame sequences that have V and J called. A part of the clones is gone; compared with another copy, unresolved V genes explain less than half, and the rest is unexplained. This sample is represented by some 170,000 clones; approximately 86% of them were singletons. The ten largest clones take up roughly 2.5% of the sample. Specimen: PBMCs. The receptors derive from a man aged 18 to 30 in good health and CMV-seropositive.

The V call is TRBV11-3, the J call TRBJ2-1, with D maybe TRBD2 (6 bases). The V and J ends lost 8 bases and 10 bases respectively, with 6 bases between them. The CDR3 has 9 residues. Looked up from germline, CDR1 is SGHNT and CDR2 is YENEEA. CDR3 sequence: CASGGEQFF. In DNA form, the CDR3 reads TGTGCCAGCGGGGGGGAGCAGTTCTTC.

The CDR3 region has the DNA TGTGCCAGCAGCGTAGGCGTGACAGACGAAGCTTTCTTT. It specifies CASSVGVTDEAFF. The chain employs TRBV9 and TRBJ1-1; D possibly corresponds to TRBD1 (5 bases). V dropped 0 bases and J dropped 8 bases, with 11 bases sitting between them. CDR1 is SGDLS and CDR2 is YYNGEE in the germline V gene. CDR3 length: 13 residues.